Following are 3 T cell receptor beta chains from one sample sequenced in a study of blood T cell repertoires in COVID-19. Sequenced by immunoSEQ multiplex PCR; TCRdb stores in-frame clones only, minus some. This table has a few hundred thousand clones, just over 85% appearing once. Sequenced: peripheral blood. The source of these receptors is a middle-aged man with acute or convalescent COVID-19.

The gene calls are TRBV11-2 and TRBJ2-7, with D unclear. The CDR3 covers 12 residues. Germline V lookup: CDR1 SGHAT, CDR2 FQNNGV. V lost 3 bases and J 4 bases, leaving 7 bases between the germline ends. CDR3 in amino acids: CASSFSRYEQYF. The CDR3 bases are TGTGCCAGCAGCTTCTCCAGGTACGAGCAGTACTTC.

This rearrangement joins TRBV6-6 to TRBJ2-1; D might be TRBD1 (5 bases). The CDR3 length is 14 residues. The ends were cut back, 5 bases at V and 7 bases at J, with 15 bases in the middle. Germline V CDR1 and CDR2: MNHNY, SVGAGI (reference sequence). CDR3 residues: CASSPRQGRNEQFF. The DNA of the CDR3 is TGTGCCAGCAGTCCCAGGCAGGGTCGGAATGAGCAGTTCTTC.

This chain uses TRBV5-4 with TRBJ2-4; weak D call: TRBD2 (5 bases). The germline V and J ends were trimmed by 3 bases and 4 bases, with 8 bases remaining between them. The CDR3 length is 13 residues. CDR1 is SGHNT and CDR2 is YYREEE in the germline V gene (reference sequence). The CDR3 reads CASSYGGKNIQYF. CDR3 nucleotide sequence: TGTGCCAGCAGCTACGGCGGGAAAAACATTCAGTACTTC.